This T cell receptor (beta chain) derives from a study of cytomegalovirus exposure and HLA in healthy donors. Study-wide results and caveats: Presence/absence analyses assumed roughly uniform sequencing depth across donors. Most observed TCR sequences were rare, whereas some public TCRs were detected in many donors. The classifier, whose performance was assessed in both the original and validation cohorts, reportedly diagnosed cytomegalovirus status with high specificity and sensitivity.

V was pared by 1 base and J by 8 bases, with 7 bases of the junction left unmatched. The CDR3 covers 15 residues. CDR1 and CDR2 from the germline V gene are SGHTA and FQGNSA. 13 Jbeta primers and 60 Vbeta primers were used for the PCR. Profiling relied on immunoSEQ multiplex PCR, and the TCRdb table lists in-frame clones only, not all of them. The table shows 75,000 to 95,000 clones, with about 66% occurring only once. Of note for this clone: Its antigen is undetermined.

The V and J genes are TRBV7-2 and TRBJ1-4; 7 bases fit TRBD1. The sequencing sample was made of PBMCs. The sequence derives from a woman in her 50s in good health and CMV-seropositive. The CDR3 sequence is CASSLDSRGREKLFF. DNA for the CDR3: TGTGCCAGCAGCTTAGATTCCAGGGGGAGGGAAAAACTGTTTTTT.